The rows below give T cell receptor beta chains drawn from one sample of a study of CD8+CD57+ T cells in acquired aplastic anemia. TCRdb called the reads again in MiXCR, with one record for every CDR3 protein. The sample contains about 190,000 distinct CDR3 sequences, roughly 64% of which appear only once. Sequencing input: sorted CD4+, CD8+, or CD8+CD57+ T cells (not recorded which) from PBMCs. The receptor source for this set is a human donor with severe aplastic anemia or a healthy control (not recorded which). The conserved cysteine and the conserved F or W are not part of the CDR3 here. Fields, in order: V gene, CDR3 protein.

v_gene: TRBV2; CDR3aa: ASAIDYEQY
v_gene: TRBV7-2; CDR3aa: ASSLAYASYNEQF
v_gene: TRBV20-1; CDR3aa: SAVHDSSYNEQF
v_gene: TRBV10-1; CDR3aa: ASLTVTNTEAF
v_gene: TRBV9; CDR3aa: ASSVSLNEKLF
v_gene: TRBV12-3/TRBV12-4; CDR3aa: ASCQARGPYEQY
v_gene: TRBV19; CDR3aa: ASSEGNEQF
v_gene: TRBV5-1; CDR3aa: ASSYDRRGAF
v_gene: TRBV20-1; CDR3aa: SARAGRGRYGYT
v_gene: TRBV30; CDR3aa: AWSDRGPNTEAF
v_gene: TRBV24-1; CDR3aa: ATSGPFNEQF
v_gene: TRBV15; CDR3aa: ATSRQGARGEKLF
v_gene: TRBV5-1; CDR3aa: ASSPGGGGDETQY
v_gene: TRBV5-1; CDR3aa: ASSETGMNTEAF
v_gene: TRBV18; CDR3aa: ASLQRAPVGQEEETQY
v_gene: TRBV5-6; CDR3aa: ASSLGSGYEQY
v_gene: TRBV2; CDR3aa: ASNDRDSNQPRH
v_gene: TRBV9; CDR3aa: ASSVDGLAGGNEQF
v_gene: TRBV7-2; CDR3aa: ASGHQTIRDRGNSPLH
v_gene: TRBV9; CDR3aa: ASSVGVSGGTSQETQY
v_gene: TRBV10-1; CDR3aa: ASRTSGYEQY
v_gene: TRBV9; CDR3aa: ASSVDTGMSYNEQY
v_gene: TRBV29-1; CDR3aa: SVVGQGSYEQY
v_gene: TRBV24-1; CDR3aa: ATSDLGLAGGRDNEQF
v_gene: TRBV11-2; CDR3aa: ASGLGGGGAY
v_gene: TRBV7-2; CDR3aa: ASRSGTWGETQY
v_gene: TRBV2; CDR3aa: ASSVYSGTGN
v_gene: TRBV7-7; CDR3aa: ASSRQGDAGELF
v_gene: TRBV29-1; CDR3aa: SAHPGGSGRALREQY
v_gene: TRBV10-3; CDR3aa: AISDLGRTNEKLF